This is a list of T cell receptor beta chains from one sample in a study of immune characteristics of hereditary and idiopathic chronic pancreatitis. The data were produced by immunoSEQ multiplex PCR, yet TCRdb's version contains in-frame clones alone and is incomplete. The repertoire holds more than 4,500 clones, about 70% seen once, with under 7.5% in the top ten. Sequencing used pancreas tissue with hereditary chronic pancreatitis. Receptors were obtained from a human donor with chronic pancreatitis. The CDR3 runs from the conserved cysteine through the conserved F or W. The order of the fields is V gene, J gene, D gene, clone size, CDR3 length, CDR3 protein, CDR3 DNA. D genes are given only for firm matches. Clone size is given for some rows only: seen once, a few or many times, or a class if the clone is expanded.

TRBV18	TRBJ2-5	NA	NA	13	CASSPQGQETQYF	TGTGCCAGCTCACCGCAGGGCCAAGAGACCCAGTACTTC
TRBV24-1	TRBJ2-3	TRBD1	few	14	CATKWGTGTDTQYF	TGTGCCACCAAGTGGGGGACAGGCACAGATACGCAGTATTTT
TRBV7-9	TRBJ2-1	NA	few	14	CASSVLAPAHEQFF	TGTGCCAGCAGCGTTCTAGCACCGGCCCATGAGCAGTTCTTC
TRBV12-3/TRBV12-4	TRBJ1-2	NA	NA	12	CASSPTGYGYTF	TGTGCCAGCAGTCCTACAGGGTATGGCTACACCTTC
TRBV6-5	TRBJ2-7	TRBD1	few	13	CATSRDRGHEQYF	TGTGCCACCTCACGGGACAGGGGTCACGAGCAGTACTTC
TRBV4-2	TRBJ2-3	NA	NA	16	CASSQDMAVHTDTQYF	TGTGCCAGCAGCCAAGATATGGCGGTACACACAGATACGCAGTATTTT
TRBV3-1/TRBV3-2	TRBJ1-2	TRBD1	NA	14	CASSQDGQGDGYTF	TGTGCCAGCAGCCAAGACGGACAGGGGGATGGCTACACCTTC
TRBV6-5	TRBJ2-7	NA	few	14	CASSYSRGSHEQYF	TGTGCCAGCAGTTACTCGAGGGGGTCCCACGAGCAGTACTTC
TRBV24-1	TRBJ2-1	TRBD1	NA	12	CATSDADRVEFF	TGTGCCACCAGTGATGCTGACAGGGTGGAGTTCTTC
TRBV7-8	TRBJ2-7	NA	once	12	CASSSDGYEQYF	TGTGCCAGCAGCTCGGATGGCTACGAGCAGTACTTC
TRBV4-3	TRBJ2-2	NA	NA	14	CASSLGGNTGELFF	TGCGCCAGCAGCCTAGGAGGGAACACCGGGGAGCTGTTTTTT
TRBV3-1/TRBV3-2	TRBJ2-1	TRBD2	NA	17	CASRQGRTSGGWYEQFF	TGTGCCAGCAGGCAAGGGCGGACTAGCGGGGGGTGGTATGAGCAGTTCTTC
TRBV2	TRBJ1-5	NA	NA	13	CASSEDISQPQHF	TGTGCCAGCAGTGAGGATATCTCTCAGCCCCAGCATTTT
TRBV2	TRBJ1-1	NA	NA	17	CASSEALRSRVDTEAFF	TGTGCCAGCAGTGAAGCGCTTCGGAGCAGGGTGGATACTGAAGCTTTCTTT
TRBV7-9	TRBJ2-2	NA	NA	16	CASSQNSRGNTGELFF	TGTGCCAGCAGCCAGAACTCGCGGGGGAACACCGGGGAGCTGTTTTTT
TRBV5-6	TRBJ2-1	TRBD2	NA	16	CASSLRTSGSYNEQFF	TGTGCCAGCAGCCTCCGGACTAGCGGGTCCTACAATGAGCAGTTCTTC
TRBV5-1	TRBJ2-7	TRBD1	NA	17	CASSAPTTGAWSYEQYF	TGCGCCAGCAGCGCCCCAACAACAGGGGCATGGTCCTACGAGCAGTACTTC
TRBV28	TRBJ2-6	NA	NA	14	CASSSPTGANVLTF	TGTGCCAGCAGTTCCCCGACTGGGGCCAACGTCCTGACTTTC
TRBV7-8	TRBJ1-3	NA	NA	15	CASSLHGDSGNTIYF	TGTGCCAGCAGCTTACACGGCGATTCTGGAAACACCATATATTTT
TRBV27	TRBJ1-4	NA	NA	13	CASSYLGSEKLFF	TGTGCCAGCAGTTATCTAGGGAGTGAAAAACTGTTTTTT
TRBV5-1	TRBJ2-1	TRBD2	few	16	CASSLAGLATYNEQFF	TGCGCCAGCAGCTTGGCGGGACTAGCTACCTACAATGAGCAGTTCTTC
TRBV6-5	TRBJ2-1	NA	NA	13	CASSYSRGHEQFF	TGTGCCAGCAGTTACTCGAGAGGCCATGAGCAGTTCTTC
TRBV12-5	TRBJ2-3	TRBD2	NA	15	CASGLGTSGSDTQYF	TGTGCTAGTGGTTTAGGGACTAGCGGGTCAGATACGCAGTATTTT
TRBV2	TRBJ2-2	TRBD1	NA	15	CASSDRQGRDRGAVF	TGTGCCAGCAGTGACCGACAGGGTAGGGACCGGGGAGCTGTTTTT
TRBV6-1	TRBJ1-1	NA	NA	14	CASSEKSENTEAFF	TGTGCCAGCAGTGAAAAGTCGGAGAACACTGAAGCTTTCTTT
TRBV10-1	TRBJ2-1	NA	NA	11	CASSVGPEQFF	TGCGCCAGCAGTGTGGGTCCGGAGCAGTTCTTC
TRBV25-1	TRBJ2-5	TRBD1	NA	16	CASSEYWTGNQETQYF	TGTGCCAGCAGTGAATACTGGACAGGAAACCAAGAGACCCAGTACTTC
TRBV6-2/TRBV6-3	TRBJ2-5	NA	few	15	CASSSAGTTQETQYF	TGTGCCAGCAGTTCCGCCGGGACCACCCAAGAGACCCAGTACTTC
TRBV6-5	TRBJ1-1	NA	NA	14	CASSYGGTGTEAFF	TGTGCCAGCAGTTACGGGGGAACGGGGACTGAAGCTTTCTTT
TRBV24-1	TRBJ2-1	NA	NA	16	CATSDLSRSSYNEQFF	TGTGCCACCAGTGATTTGTCCAGGAGCTCCTACAATGAGCAGTTCTTC
TRBV28	TRBJ1-6	NA	few	14	CASSLGGSNSPLHF	TGTGCCAGCAGTTTGGGGGGGTCAAATTCACCCCTCCACTTT
TRBV27	TRBJ1-1	NA	NA	13	CASSRGLDGEAFF	TGTGCCAGCAGCCGAGGGCTTGATGGTGAAGCTTTCTTT
TRBV28	TRBJ2-1	NA	NA	15	CASRAGSRSYNEQFF	TGTGCCAGCAGGGCGGGCAGCAGATCCTACAATGAGCAGTTCTTC
TRBV6-5	TRBJ2-1	TRBD2	few	15	CASLWGSGRYNEQFF	TGTGCCAGTTTATGGGGTAGCGGGCGTTACAATGAGCAGTTCTTC
TRBV27	TRBJ2-5	TRBD2	NA	20	CASSSYRLAGGLGIQETQYF	TGTGCCAGCAGTTCGTACCGACTAGCGGGGGGACTAGGAATACAAGAGACCCAGTACTTC
TRBV27	TRBJ2-3	NA	NA	14	CASSLDGPGDTQYF	TGTGCCAGCAGTTTGGACGGGCCTGGCGATACGCAGTATTTT
TRBV6-2/TRBV6-3	TRBJ2-3	TRBD2	once	17	CASSPTRTSGNTDTQYF	TGTGCCAGCAGTCCCACCAGGACTAGCGGGAACACAGATACGCAGTATTTT